This is a list of T cell receptor beta chains from one sample in a study of blood T cell repertoires in COVID-19. Assay used: immunoSEQ multiplex PCR; TCRdb lists only in-frame clones, some missing. Among approximately 130,000 clones listed, approximately 68% were seen once. Sequenced input: peripheral blood. Receptors originate from a woman in her seventies with acute or convalescent COVID-19. CDR3s include the opening cysteine and the closing phenylalanine or tryptophan. D genes are given only for firm matches. Size tells how often a clone was seen (once, few, many) or the class of an expanded clone, and some rows leave it out.

cdr3_aa: CASGTGHMEQYF
cdr3_nt: TGTGCCAGCGGAACAGGGCACATGGAGCAGTACTTC
j_call: TRBJ2-7
d_call: -
clone_size: -
v_call: TRBV27

cdr3_aa: CASSLEQVYTF
cdr3_nt: TGTGCCAGCAGCTTGGAACAGGTCTACACCTTC
j_call: TRBJ1-2
d_call: -
clone_size: -
v_call: TRBV5-4

cdr3_aa: CASRHRDTMNTEAFF
cdr3_nt: TGTGCCAGCAGGCACAGGGACACTATGAACACTGAAGCTTTCTTT
j_call: TRBJ1-1
d_call: -
clone_size: -
v_call: TRBV27

cdr3_aa: CASSSPGQGRYAEAFF
cdr3_nt: TGCGCCAGCAGCTCCCCGGGACAGGGGCGGTACGCTGAAGCTTTCTTT
j_call: TRBJ1-1
d_call: TRBD1
clone_size: -
v_call: TRBV5-1

cdr3_aa: CASSLSPGNTEAFF
cdr3_nt: TGTGCCAGCAGTTTAAGTCCGGGGAACACTGAAGCTTTCTTT
j_call: TRBJ1-1
d_call: -
clone_size: once
v_call: TRBV6-2/TRBV6-3

cdr3_aa: CASSPRWGANYGYTF
cdr3_nt: TGTGCCAGCAGTCCCCGGTGGGGAGCTAACTATGGCTACACCTTC
j_call: TRBJ1-2
d_call: -
clone_size: -
v_call: TRBV27

cdr3_aa: CASSQQGWDTQYF
cdr3_nt: TGTGCCAGCAGCCAACAGGGCTGGGATACGCAGTATTTT
j_call: TRBJ2-3
d_call: -
clone_size: few
v_call: TRBV9

cdr3_aa: CASSEGTGSTDTQYF
cdr3_nt: TGTGCCAGCAGCGAGGGGACAGGTAGCACAGATACGCAGTATTTT
j_call: TRBJ2-3
d_call: TRBD1
clone_size: -
v_call: TRBV9

cdr3_aa: CASSLGTGGSAPQHF
cdr3_nt: TGCGCCAGCAGCTTAGGGACAGGGGGCAGTGCGCCCCAGCATTTT
j_call: TRBJ1-5
d_call: TRBD1
clone_size: -
v_call: TRBV5-1

cdr3_aa: CASSFSSGRGDTQYF
cdr3_nt: TGTGCCAGCAGCTTTTCTAGCGGGAGGGGAGATACGCAGTATTTT
j_call: TRBJ2-3
d_call: TRBD2
clone_size: -
v_call: TRBV7-9

cdr3_aa: CSVRGQGAGGANVLTF
cdr3_nt: TGCAGCGTGAGGGGACAGGGGGCTGGTGGGGCCAACGTCCTGACTTTC
j_call: TRBJ2-6
d_call: TRBD1
clone_size: -
v_call: TRBV29-1

cdr3_aa: CASSPRQTQNTGELFF
cdr3_nt: TGTGCCAGCAGCCCCCGCCAGACTCAGAACACCGGGGAGCTGTTTTTT
j_call: TRBJ2-2
d_call: -
clone_size: many
v_call: TRBV9

cdr3_aa: CASSLMAGGNTGELFF
cdr3_nt: TGCGCCAGCAGCTTGATGGCGGGAGGGAACACCGGGGAGCTGTTTTTT
j_call: TRBJ2-2
d_call: TRBD2
clone_size: -
v_call: TRBV5-1

cdr3_aa: CASSLVEGAEKLFF
cdr3_nt: TGCGCCAGCAGCTTGGTCGAGGGAGCTGAAAAACTGTTTTTT
j_call: TRBJ1-4
d_call: -
clone_size: -
v_call: TRBV5-1

cdr3_aa: CASSHPKKNTEAFF
cdr3_nt: TGTGCCAGCAGCCACCCCAAAAAGAACACTGAAGCTTTCTTT
j_call: TRBJ1-1
d_call: -
clone_size: -
v_call: TRBV3-1/TRBV3-2

cdr3_aa: CASSLSGPEAFF
cdr3_nt: TGTGCCAGCAGCTTAAGTGGCCCTGAAGCTTTCTTT
j_call: TRBJ1-1
d_call: -
clone_size: medium-sized
v_call: TRBV7-9

cdr3_aa: CASSTYRAPSYEQYF
cdr3_nt: TGTGCCAGCAGCACCTACAGGGCTCCCAGTTACGAGCAGTACTTC
j_call: TRBJ2-7
d_call: -
clone_size: -
v_call: TRBV11-2

cdr3_aa: CASSPRQVKAQEGEQFF
cdr3_nt: TGCGCCAGCAGCCCCAGACAGGTGAAGGCCCAAGAAGGTGAGCAGTTCTTC
j_call: TRBJ2-1
d_call: -
clone_size: -
v_call: TRBV5-1

cdr3_aa: CARSFRTSGRRSFETQYF
cdr3_nt: TGTGCCAGAAGCTTTAGGACTAGCGGGAGAAGGAGCTTTGAGACCCAGTACTTC
j_call: TRBJ2-5
d_call: TRBD2
clone_size: -
v_call: TRBV5-3

cdr3_aa: CASSLRVAGTYNEQFF
cdr3_nt: TGCGCCAGCAGCCTCCGGGTAGCGGGGACCTACAATGAGCAGTTCTTC
j_call: TRBJ2-1
d_call: TRBD2
clone_size: few
v_call: TRBV5-1

cdr3_aa: CARGQKDGYGYTF
cdr3_nt: TGTGCAAGGGGGCAAAAAGATGGGTATGGCTACACCTTC
j_call: TRBJ1-2
d_call: TRBD1
clone_size: -
v_call: TRBV19

cdr3_aa: CASSLVGSLYSPLHF
cdr3_nt: TGCGCCAGCAGCTTGGTCGGTTCTCTCTACTCACCCCTCCACTTT
j_call: TRBJ1-6
d_call: -
clone_size: -
v_call: TRBV5-1

cdr3_aa: CASSLESGGPYEQFF
cdr3_nt: TGTGCCAGCAGTTTAGAGAGCGGGGGGCCATATGAGCAGTTCTTC
j_call: TRBJ2-1
d_call: TRBD2
clone_size: -
v_call: TRBV6-5

cdr3_aa: CASSGGTSGRASGANVLTF
cdr3_nt: TGTGCCAGCAGCGGAGGGACTAGCGGGAGGGCCTCTGGGGCCAACGTCCTGACTTTC
j_call: TRBJ2-6
d_call: TRBD2
clone_size: -
v_call: TRBV5-5

cdr3_aa: CASRGDGGGNEQFF
cdr3_nt: TGTGCCAGCCGGGGGGACGGGGGGGGGAATGAGCAGTTCTTC
j_call: TRBJ2-1
d_call: TRBD2
clone_size: once
v_call: TRBV7-2

cdr3_aa: CASSLGGQAEAFF
cdr3_nt: TGTGCCAGCAGTTTGGGGGGGCAGGCTGAAGCTTTCTTT
j_call: TRBJ1-1
d_call: -
clone_size: many
v_call: TRBV12-3/TRBV12-4